This T cell receptor beta chain came from a study of blood T cell repertoires in COVID-19. Study in general: Nucleic acid was either cDNA or gDNA, and it came from T cells, B-cell-depleted T cells, or PBMCs.

Original processing methods: From reference gene primer amplification, estimates of nucleated cell counts were derived. The assay was immunoSEQ multiplex PCR, and TCRdb's table has in-frame clones only and misses some. Clone size and V and J calls were adopted from that table, with D and trimming inferred from the DNA. This table holds around 190,000 clones, 70% to 90% found once. The count of this clone is one. The ends lost 3 bases at V and 6 bases at J; junction bases unmatched: 8. The germline V gene has CDR1 MNHEY and CDR2 SMNVEV (reference sequence). There are 15 residues in the CDR3. V and J are TRBV27 and TRBJ2-3, with TRBD1 identical over 8 bases. This TCR was sampled from a man aged 50 to 59 with COVID-19, enrolled during active disease. The sample comprised peripheral blood. The CDR3 region is CASSFAGQDSDTQYF. Written as DNA, the CDR3 is TGTGCCAGCAGTTTTGCGGGACAGGACTCCGATACGCAGTATTTT.